This TCR beta chain was identified during a study of T cells in Graves' hyperthyroidism and ophthalmopathy. What was amplified from RNA transcripts were TCR beta CDR3 regions. A set of HTBI primers served as the primers for a first-round RT-PCR of the TCR CDR3. MiXCR, applied by TCRdb to the multiplex PCR reads, yields one record per CDR3 protein. The profile covers about 400,000 distinct CDR3 sequences, with approximately 15% appearing a single time and 11% to 15% taken by the ten largest. Germline V gives CDR1 LNHNV, CDR2 YYDKDF (reference sequence). This CDR3 is 12 amino acids long. Trimming left V 5 bases short and J 5 bases short, with 9 bases between. This clonotype has a count of ten or more.

The sequencing sample was made of blood. This TCR derives from a woman between 18 and 30 years old with Graves' hyperthyroidism. V gene TRBV15 combines with J gene TRBJ1-1; unclear D gene. The CDR3 here is CATSPSRTEAFF. Written as DNA, the CDR3 is TGTGCCACCAGCCCCTCACGAACTGAAGCTTTCTTT.